The clone carrying this TCR beta chain has a handful of counts. Its antigen remains unknown. Full-length variable regions came from constant-region reverse primers plus semi-nested Nested Universal Primer A PCR. TCRdb passed the 5' RACE reads through MiXCR, listing each CDR3 protein once. Among 62,000 or so distinct CDR3 sequences listed, almost 30% were seen once. Study-level results: Tumor Treg TCRs overlapped most with tumor naive CD4+ cells. Larger-cohort validation covered only one TCR beta V-J rearrangement.

CD25-based Treg depletion was applied to purified naive CD4+ T cells. The CDR3 contains 15 residues. Per the germline V gene, CDR1 is SGHRS and CDR2 is YFSETQ. The ends lost 0 bases at V and 5 bases at J; junction bases unmatched: 3. The sequence was obtained from a female donor with breast cancer. Sequenced input: tumor-infiltrating naive CD4+ T cells sorted from the breast tumor. This sample's subset: naive CD4+ T cells, CD4+CD45RA+CD25-. The chain links TRBV5-1 to TRBJ2-1; 9 bases are a match to TRBD2. This CDR3 is CASSLVIAGDNEQFF. The DNA for the CDR3 is TGCGCCAGCAGCTTGGTTATAGCGGGGGACAATGAGCAGTTCTTC.